This T cell receptor (beta chain) emerged from a study of blood T cell repertoires in COVID-19. About the research overall: Donors in the United States, Italy and Spain gave samples during acute or convalescent COVID-19. PBMCs, B-cell-depleted T cells, or T cells were the source of the cDNA or gDNA that made up the material.

V lost 4 bases and J 0 bases, leaving 11 bases between the germline ends. CDR1 and CDR2 from the germline V gene are SGHRS and YFSETQ. CDR3 length: 15 residues. In the source study's methods: Estimation of nucleated cell counts was performed using reference gene primer amplification. Produced via immunoSEQ multiplex PCR; TCRdb's table is partial and in-frame only. V and J calls and clone size follow that table, whereas D and trimming were derived from the DNA. The sample yields approximately 210,000 clones, roughly 92% seen once. This receptor was taken from a man aged 25 to 40 with COVID-19, enrolled during active disease. V gene TRBV5-1 combines with J gene TRBJ1-3; no reliable D call. The sample taken for sequencing was peripheral blood. The CDR3 nucleotides read TGCGCCAGCAGCCCCGAAGAGGGCTCTGGAAACACCATATATTTT. It specifies CASSPEEGSGNTIYF.